The clone carrying this T cell receptor (beta chain) was seen at least ten times. Its antigen is still unknown. It was RNA transcripts that yielded the amplified TCR beta CDR3 regions. The TCR CDR3 was amplified in a first-round RT-PCR using the HTBI primer set. TCRdb reprocessed the multiplex PCR reads via MiXCR and lists one record per CDR3 protein. The sample lists around 500,000 distinct CDR3 sequences; less than 15% were seen once. This entry belongs to a study of T cells in Graves' hyperthyroidism and ophthalmopathy. Points from the study as a whole: Ophthalmopathy was predicted by the model a median of roughly 6 months ahead of onset.

Germline V CDR1 and CDR2: SGHRS, YFSETQ. CDR3 length: 14 residues. J gave up 9 bases and V 1 base, and 7 bases lay outside the gene matches. This sequence originates from a woman aged 40 to 49 with Graves' hyperthyroidism. This chain connects TRBV5-1 to TRBJ2-3; 8 bases line up with TRBD1. Sequenced material: blood. CDR3 nucleotide sequence: TGCGCCAGCAGCTTGCGCCAGGGGGCTGACACGCAGTATTTT. This sequence encodes CASSLRQGADTQYF.